The rows below give T cell receptor beta chains drawn from one sample of a study of control samples from healthy donors and cancer patients. Profiling relied on immunoSEQ multiplex PCR, and the TCRdb table lists in-frame clones only, not all of them. The sample shows 150,000 or so clones, 88% of them seen only once. The sample was blood. The receptors shown here come from a woman younger than 45 in good health. Each CDR3 is given without its conserved first and last residue.

TRBV7-8	TRBJ1-1	ASSLSAREGANTEAF
TRBV5-4	TRBJ2-5	ASSLGLGVGPETQY
TRBV20-1	TRBJ2-3	SARDSHTQY
TRBV24-1	TRBJ2-3	ATSDPGRAGGDTQY
TRBV9	TRBJ2-2	ASRREGASFGELF
TRBV19	TRBJ2-6	ASSISGISGANVLT
TRBV5-4	TRBJ1-2	ASSFTLGAGGKSYGYT
TRBV18	TRBJ1-1	ASSPRQGGTEAF
TRBV27	TRBJ1-1	ATLNGVTAF
TRBV7-9	TRBJ1-2	ASSVGTGGNYGYT
TRBV4-1	TRBJ2-2	ASSHRGGADTGELF
TRBV20-1	TRBJ2-5	SAPAQETQY
TRBV29-1	TRBJ1-1	SAGTEAF
TRBV5-1	TRBJ1-5	ASSLTDPYNQPQH
TRBV30	TRBJ1-5	AWSGQGYQPQH
TRBV10-3	TRBJ2-7	AISEPGEQY
TRBV19	TRBJ1-2	ASSMSRQGDGYT
TRBV30	TRBJ2-1	AWRGGAGYNEQF
TRBV28	TRBJ2-3	ASSFGRTTQY
TRBV10-3	TRBJ1-1	AISEPDQVWTEAF
TRBV28	TRBJ1-5	ASSFDRGQDQPQH
TRBV28	TRBJ2-5	ASSHDRVSETQY
TRBV27	TRBJ2-5	ASSLGGRGQETQY
TRBV11-3	TRBJ2-2	ASSGDGLNTGELF
TRBV6-5	TRBJ2-3	ASSPPSVDTQY
TRBV6-5	TRBJ2-3	ASIDRIADTQY
TRBV24-1	TRBJ2-2	ATSDYSQGANTGELF
TRBV11-2	TRBJ2-1	ASSLGPGTSGNEQF
TRBV2	TRBJ2-6	ASSNRVTRANVLT
TRBV12-2	TRBJ1-5	ASRLAAGPRQPQH
TRBV5-8	TRBJ2-6	ASSLNGLISGANVLT
TRBV28	TRBJ2-7	ASSLAAYEQY
TRBV29-1	TRBJ1-1	SVEEDEADTEAF
TRBV7-2	TRBJ2-3	ASSFPEAGGITDTQY
TRBV5-6	TRBJ1-2	ASSLPGQGGYGYT
TRBV7-9	TRBJ1-4	ASSLWGQGALHEKLF
TRBV5-1	TRBJ2-3	ASSSGTGGFADTQY
TRBV27	TRBJ2-2	ASTTGTSVWTGELF
TRBV4-2	TRBJ1-5	ASSQNRGGNQPQH